The following is a T cell receptor (beta chain) sequence with its context. This specimen comes from a study of OX40 agonist ivuxolimab in advanced cancers. Germline V lookup: CDR1 MNHNS, CDR2 SASEGT. V dropped 2 bases and J dropped 5; count of bases not matched to a gene: 9. The CDR3 loop spans 17 amino acids. Sequencing used immunoSEQ multiplex PCR; TCRdb keeps in-frame clones, though not all of them. Of around 26,000 clones listed, over 75% are singletons. This sample comprised CD4+ or CD8+ T cells sorted from blood, obtained in a trial of the OX40 agonist ivuxolimab. This TCR was sampled from an adult with an advanced solid tumor such as melanoma, head and neck, liver or kidney cancer. The chain joins TRBV6-1 to TRBJ2-2; 9 bases align to TRBD1. The CDR3 DNA is TGTGCCAGCAGTGAACCTGCACAGGGGGCGGGGACCGGGGAGCTGTTTTTT. It codes for CASSEPAQGAGTGELFF.